This note documents a single T cell receptor beta chain sequence. Time point noted: pretreatment peripheral blood. Individual patients had between 1 and 8 samples, taken pretreatment and on-treatment. The method was immunoSEQ multiplex PCR; TCRdb's version includes in-frame clones alone and lacks a portion of them. The table shows roughly 130,000 clones, with 70% to 85% occurring only once. The data derive from a study of PD-L1 blockade in urothelial cancer. At the level of the study: Analyzed time points were 3 weeks (second dose) and 6 weeks after therapy began.

This specimen consisted of PBMCs, obtained around atezolizumab (anti-PD-L1) treatment. The sequence was collected from a man over 45 with urothelial cancer.

The CDR3 sequence: CASGTGPENNEQFF. As DNA, the CDR3 is TGCGCCAGCGGAACAGGTCCTGAGAACAATGAGCAGTTCTTC. This chain joins TRBV5-1 and TRBJ2-1; weak D call: TRBD1 (5 bases). From germline, CDR1 is SGHRS and CDR2 YFSETQ. CDR3 length equals 14 residues. V lost 7 bases and J lost 5, with 16 bases in between.